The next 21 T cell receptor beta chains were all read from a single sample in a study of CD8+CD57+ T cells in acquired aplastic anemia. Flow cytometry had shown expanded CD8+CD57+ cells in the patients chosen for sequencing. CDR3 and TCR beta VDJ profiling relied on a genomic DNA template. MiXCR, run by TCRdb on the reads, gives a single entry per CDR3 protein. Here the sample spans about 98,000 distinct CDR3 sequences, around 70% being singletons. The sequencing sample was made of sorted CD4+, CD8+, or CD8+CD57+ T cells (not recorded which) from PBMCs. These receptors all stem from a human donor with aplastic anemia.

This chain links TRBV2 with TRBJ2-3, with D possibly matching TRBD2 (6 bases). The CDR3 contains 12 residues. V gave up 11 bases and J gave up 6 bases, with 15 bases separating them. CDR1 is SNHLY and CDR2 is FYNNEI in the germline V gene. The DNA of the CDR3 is TGTGCCCTGCGGGGAGCTACGGATACGCAGTATTTT. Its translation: CALRGATDTQYF.

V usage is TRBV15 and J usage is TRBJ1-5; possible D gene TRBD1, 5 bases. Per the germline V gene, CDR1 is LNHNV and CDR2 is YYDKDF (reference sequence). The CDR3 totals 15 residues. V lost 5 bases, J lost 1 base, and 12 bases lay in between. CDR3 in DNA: TGTGCCACCAGCGCTCACCGGGACAGCAATCAGCCCCAGCATTTT. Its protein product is CATSAHRDSNQPQHF.

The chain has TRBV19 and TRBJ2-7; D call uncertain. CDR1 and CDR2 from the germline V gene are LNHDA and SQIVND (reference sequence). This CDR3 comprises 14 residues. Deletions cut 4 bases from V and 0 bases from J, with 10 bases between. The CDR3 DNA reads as TGTGCCAGTAGTAACTCACGGATCTCCTACGAGCAGTACTTC. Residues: CASSNSRISYEQYF.

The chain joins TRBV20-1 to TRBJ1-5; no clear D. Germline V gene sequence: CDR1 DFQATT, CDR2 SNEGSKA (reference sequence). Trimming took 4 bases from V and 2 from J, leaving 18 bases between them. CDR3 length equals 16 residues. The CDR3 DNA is TGCAGTGCTACACCCCAGGTCCCCTGGGGCAATCAGCCCCAGCATTTT. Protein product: CSATPQVPWGNQPQHF.

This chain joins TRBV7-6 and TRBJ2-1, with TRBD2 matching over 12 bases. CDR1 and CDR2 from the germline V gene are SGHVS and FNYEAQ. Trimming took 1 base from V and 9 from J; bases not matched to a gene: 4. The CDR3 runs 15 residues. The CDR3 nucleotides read TGTGCCAGCAGCTTAGTGGCTAGCGGGGGGGGTGAGCAGTTCTTC. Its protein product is CASSLVASGGGEQFF.

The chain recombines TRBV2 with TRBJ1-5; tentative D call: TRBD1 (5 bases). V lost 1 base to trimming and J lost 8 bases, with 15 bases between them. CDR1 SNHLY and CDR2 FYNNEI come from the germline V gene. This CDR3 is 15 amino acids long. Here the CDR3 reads CASSEGIRGLEPQHF. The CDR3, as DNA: TGTGCCAGCAGTGAAGGGATTAGGGGTTTGGAGCCCCAGCATTTT.

CDR3 amino acids: CATSAAYNEQFF. In nucleotides, the CDR3 is TGTGCCACCAGTGCCGCCTACAATGAGCAGTTCTTC. This chain uses TRBV24-1 with TRBJ2-1; D is ambiguous. V gave up 5 bases and J gave up 2 bases, with 3 bases separating them. The germline gives CDR1 KGHDR, CDR2 SFDVKD. This CDR3 comprises 12 residues.

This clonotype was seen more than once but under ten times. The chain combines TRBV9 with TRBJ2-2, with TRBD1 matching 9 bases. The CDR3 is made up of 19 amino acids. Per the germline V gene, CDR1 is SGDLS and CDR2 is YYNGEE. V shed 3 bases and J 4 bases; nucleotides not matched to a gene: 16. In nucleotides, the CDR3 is TGTGCCAGCAGCGCCCGCCCTGTAAGGGACAGGGTAGCCACCGGGGAGCTGTTTTTT. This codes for CASSARPVRDRVATGELFF.

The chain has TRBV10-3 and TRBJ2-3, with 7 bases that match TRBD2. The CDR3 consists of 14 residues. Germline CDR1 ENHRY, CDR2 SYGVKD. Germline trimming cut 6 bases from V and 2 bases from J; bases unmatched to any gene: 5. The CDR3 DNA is TGTGCCATCAGACCCGGGGGGAACACAGATACGCAGTATTTT. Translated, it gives CAIRPGGNTDTQYF.

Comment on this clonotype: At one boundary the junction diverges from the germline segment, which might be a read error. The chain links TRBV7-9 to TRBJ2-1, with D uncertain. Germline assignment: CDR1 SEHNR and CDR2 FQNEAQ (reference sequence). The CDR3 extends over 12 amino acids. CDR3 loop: CASSPGGTEQFF. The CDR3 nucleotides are TGCGCCAGCAGCCCAGGCGGTACTGAGCAGTTCTTC.

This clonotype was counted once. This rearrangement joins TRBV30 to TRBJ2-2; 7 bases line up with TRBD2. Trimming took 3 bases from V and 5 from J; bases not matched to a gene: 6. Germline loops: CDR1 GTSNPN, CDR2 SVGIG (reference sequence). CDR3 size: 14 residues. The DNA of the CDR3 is TGTGCCTGGAGCGGTCTAGCGGTTACCGGGGAGCTGTTTTTT. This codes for CAWSGLAVTGELFF.

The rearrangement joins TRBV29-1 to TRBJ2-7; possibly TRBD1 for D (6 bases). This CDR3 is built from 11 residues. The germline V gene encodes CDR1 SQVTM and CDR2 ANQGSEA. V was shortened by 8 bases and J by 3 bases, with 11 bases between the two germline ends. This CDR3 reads CSSRDNYEQYF. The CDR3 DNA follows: TGCAGCAGCCGGGACAACTACGAGCAGTACTTC.

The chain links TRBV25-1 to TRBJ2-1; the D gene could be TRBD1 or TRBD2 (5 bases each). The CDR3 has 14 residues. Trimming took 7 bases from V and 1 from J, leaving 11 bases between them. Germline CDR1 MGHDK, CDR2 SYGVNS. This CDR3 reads CASTGTGSYNEQFF. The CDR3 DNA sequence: TGTGCCAGCACAGGGACGGGGTCCTACAATGAGCAGTTCTTC. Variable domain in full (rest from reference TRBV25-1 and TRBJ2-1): EADIYQTPRYLVIGTGKKITLECSQTMGHDKMYWYQQDPGMELHLIHYSYGVNSTEKGDLSSESTVSRIRTEHFPLTLESARPSHTSQYLCASTGTGSYNEQFFGPGTRLTVL.

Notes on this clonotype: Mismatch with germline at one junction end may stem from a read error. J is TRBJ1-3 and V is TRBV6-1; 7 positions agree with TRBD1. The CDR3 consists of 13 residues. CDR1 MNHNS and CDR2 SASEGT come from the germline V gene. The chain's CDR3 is CASTGGDGNTIHF. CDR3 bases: TGTGCCAGCACAGGGGGAGACGGAAACACCATACATTTT.

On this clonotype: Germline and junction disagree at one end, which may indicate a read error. CDR3 region: CASSLGPYSPLHF. The CDR3 coding sequence is TGTGCCAGCAGTTTAGGGCCCTATTCACCCCTCCACTTT. The chain uses TRBV13 and TRBJ1-6; D unresolved. The CDR3 consists of 13 residues. The germline V gene has CDR1 PRHDT and CDR2 FYEKMQ (reference sequence).

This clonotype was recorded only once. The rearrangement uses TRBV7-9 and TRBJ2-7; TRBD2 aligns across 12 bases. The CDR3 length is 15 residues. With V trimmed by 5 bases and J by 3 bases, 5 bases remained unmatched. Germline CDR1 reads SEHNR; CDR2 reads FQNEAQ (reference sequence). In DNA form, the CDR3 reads TGTGCCAGCAGCGTAACGACTAGCGGGAGCTACGAGCAGTACTTC. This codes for CASSVTTSGSYEQYF. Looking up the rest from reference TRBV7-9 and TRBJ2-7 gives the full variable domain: DTGVSQNPRHKITKRGQNVTFRCDPISEHNRLYWYRQTLGQGPEFLTYFQNEAQLEKSRLLSDRFSAERPKGSFSTLEIQRTEQGDSAMYLCASSVTTSGSYEQYFGPGTRLTVT.

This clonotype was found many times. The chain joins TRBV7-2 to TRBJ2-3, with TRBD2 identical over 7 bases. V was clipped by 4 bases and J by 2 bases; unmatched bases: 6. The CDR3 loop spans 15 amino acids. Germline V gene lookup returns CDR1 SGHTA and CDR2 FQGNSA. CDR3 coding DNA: TGTGCCAGCAGCTATGGCGGGGACTACACAGATACGCAGTATTTT. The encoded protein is CASSYGGDYTDTQYF.

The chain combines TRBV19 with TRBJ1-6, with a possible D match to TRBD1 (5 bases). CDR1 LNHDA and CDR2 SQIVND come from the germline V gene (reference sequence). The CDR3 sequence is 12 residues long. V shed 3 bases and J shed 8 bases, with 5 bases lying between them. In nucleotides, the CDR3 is TGTGCCAGTAGTATCAGGGATTCACCCCTCCACTTT. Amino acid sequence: CASSIRDSPLHF.

CDR3 loop: CSARLAYNEQFF. The DNA of the CDR3 is TGCAGCGCCAGATTAGCCTACAATGAGCAGTTCTTC. V and J are TRBV29-1 and TRBJ2-1, with D unclear. Trimming removed 7 bases from V and 2 bases from J, with 9 bases in between. The CDR3 consists of 12 residues. The germline V gene has CDR1 SQVTM and CDR2 ANQGSEA.

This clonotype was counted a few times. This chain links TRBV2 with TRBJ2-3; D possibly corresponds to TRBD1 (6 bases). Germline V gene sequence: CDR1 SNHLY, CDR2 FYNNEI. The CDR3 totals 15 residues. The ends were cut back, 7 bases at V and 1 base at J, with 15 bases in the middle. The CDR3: CASTRQGFGTDTQYF. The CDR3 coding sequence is TGTGCCAGCACGAGGCAGGGGTTCGGCACAGATACGCAGTATTTT.

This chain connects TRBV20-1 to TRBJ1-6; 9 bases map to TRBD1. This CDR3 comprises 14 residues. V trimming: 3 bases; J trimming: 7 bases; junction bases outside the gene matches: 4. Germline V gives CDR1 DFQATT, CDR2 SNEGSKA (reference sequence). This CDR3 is CSASDRGGNSPLHF. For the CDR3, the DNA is TGCAGTGCTAGTGACAGGGGGGGCAATTCACCCCTCCACTTT.